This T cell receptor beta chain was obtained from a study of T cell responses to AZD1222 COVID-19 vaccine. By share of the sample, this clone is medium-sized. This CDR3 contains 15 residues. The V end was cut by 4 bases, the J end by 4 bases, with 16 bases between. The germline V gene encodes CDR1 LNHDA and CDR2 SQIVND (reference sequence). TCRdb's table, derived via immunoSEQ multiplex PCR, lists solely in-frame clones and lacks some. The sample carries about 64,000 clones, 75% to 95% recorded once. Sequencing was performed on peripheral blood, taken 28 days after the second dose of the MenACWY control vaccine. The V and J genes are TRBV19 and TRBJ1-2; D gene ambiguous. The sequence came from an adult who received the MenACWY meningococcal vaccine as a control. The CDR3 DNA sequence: TGTGCCAGTAGTAAGATAGAGCGGATGCTCTATGGCTACACCTTC. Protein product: CASSKIERMLYGYTF.